The 3 T cell receptor beta chains reported below all come from one sample, sequenced in a study of blood T cell repertoires in COVID-19. The method was immunoSEQ multiplex PCR; TCRdb's version includes in-frame clones alone and lacks a portion of them. The sample consists of roughly 290,000 clones, approximately 90% of them appearing once. Input material: peripheral blood. The receptors here all came from a woman in her sixties or seventies with acute or convalescent COVID-19.

The gene calls are TRBV28 and TRBJ2-7; 11 bases line up with TRBD1. The CDR3 has 14 amino acids. Germline V gene data show CDR1 as MDHEN and CDR2 as SYDVKM. V was pared by 8 bases and J by 4 bases, with 7 bases of the junction left unmatched. The CDR3 DNA is TGTGCCAGCGAACCGGGACAGGGGGTTTACGAGCAGTACTTC. Its protein product is CASEPGQGVYEQYF.

This chain connects TRBV27 to TRBJ1-6, with 7 bases aligning to TRBD1. V lost 5 bases to trimming and J lost 7 bases; unmatched junction nucleotides: 8. Looked up from germline, CDR1 is MNHEY and CDR2 is SMNVEV (reference sequence). The CDR3 runs to 15 residues. The CDR3 is CASSPLYRGNSPLHF. For the CDR3, the DNA is TGTGCCAGCAGTCCACTGTACAGGGGAAATTCACCCCTCCACTTT.

The genes are TRBV7-2 and TRBJ2-3; the match to TRBD2 covers 14 bases. V lost 4 bases and J lost 5; bases outside the gene matches: 5. The CDR3 has 16 residues. Germline V gives CDR1 SGHTA, CDR2 FQGNSA. The CDR3 reads CASSSGLAGAGDTQYF. The CDR3, as DNA: TGTGCCAGCAGCTCGGGACTAGCGGGAGCGGGAGATACGCAGTATTTT.